A selection of T cell receptor beta chains follows, all from one sample in a study of blood T cell repertoires in COVID-19. The table came from immunoSEQ multiplex PCR; TCRdb's copy has only in-frame clones and leaves some out. The sample holds over 140,000 clones, 75% to 80% seen once. The specimen sequenced was peripheral blood. Every receptor here comes from a woman in her forties or fifties with active or convalescent COVID-19. The CDR3 runs from the conserved cysteine through the conserved F or W. The D gene is left open where the match is weak. The size entry is marked missing in some rows and otherwise reads once, few, many or a size class.

clone_size	d_call	j_call	v_call	cdr3_nt	cdr3_aa
-	TRBD1	TRBJ1-4	TRBV29-1	TGCAGCGTTGGCCCAGGGGGGATGGAAAAACTGTTTTTT	CSVGPGGMEKLFF
once	TRBD1	TRBJ1-6	TRBV7-2	TGTGCCAGCAGCTTAGGGGACAGGGCCTATAATTCACCCCTCCACTTT	CASSLGDRAYNSPLHF
-	TRBD2	TRBJ2-3	TRBV2	TGTGCCAGCAGTGAGGGACTAGCGGGAGATACGCAGTATTTT	CASSEGLAGDTQYF
-	-	TRBJ1-5	TRBV7-2	TGTGCCAGCAGCTTCGGTTTGGGGGGGGGTCAGCCCCAGCATTTT	CASSFGLGGGQPQHF
-	TRBD2	TRBJ2-1	TRBV4-2	TGTGCCAGCAGCCAAGAAGGGACTAGCGGATACAATGAGCAGTTCTTC	CASSQEGTSGYNEQFF
-	TRBD2	TRBJ2-1	TRBV19	TGTGCCAGCCGGGGGGCGGGAGGGAGCTCCTACAATGAGCAGTTCTTC	CASRGAGGSSYNEQFF
-	-	TRBJ2-7	TRBV19	TGTGCCAGTAGCGTGCACCAGGGGAAGAGCTCCTACGAGCAGTACTTC	CASSVHQGKSSYEQYF
-	TRBD1	TRBJ1-2	TRBV12-3/TRBV12-4	TGTGCCAGCTCCCCCAGGGGGGATTATGGCTACACCTTC	CASSPRGDYGYTF
-	-	TRBJ1-3	TRBV19	TGTGCCAGTAAGGAATCTCTAGGTAGCTCTGGAAACACCATATATTTT	CASKESLGSSGNTIYF
-	-	TRBJ1-1	TRBV19	TGTGCCAGTAGTATCGCGGGTTATCGGGAAGCTTTCTTT	CASSIAGYREAFF
-	TRBD2	TRBJ2-7	TRBV11-2	TGTGCCAGCAGCCGAAGGGCGGGAGCTGGCGAGCAGTACTTC	CASSRRAGAGEQYF
-	-	TRBJ1-1	TRBV9	TGTGCCAGCAGCGTAGGCCCGGGGGAGAACACTGAAGCTTTCTTT	CASSVGPGENTEAFF
-	TRBD1	TRBJ2-1	TRBV11-3	TGTGCCAGCAGCCCCAGGGGGAGCACCCCCTACAATGAGCAGTTCTTC	CASSPRGSTPYNEQFF
-	-	TRBJ2-1	TRBV11-3	TGTGCCAGCAGCCTGGGTACAGGAGACCATGAGCAGTTCTTC	CASSLGTGDHEQFF
-	-	TRBJ1-5	TRBV30	TGTGCCTGGAGTGTACAGGGAAATAGCAATCAGCCCCAGCATTTT	CAWSVQGNSNQPQHF
-	-	TRBJ1-2	TRBV2	TGTGCCAGCAGTGTTCAATCCGGCTATGGCTACACCTTC	CASSVQSGYGYTF
once	-	TRBJ2-6	TRBV4-3	TGCGCCAGCAGCCAAGAAGGAGGGTCTGGGGCCAACGTCCTGACTTTC	CASSQEGGSGANVLTF
-	TRBD2	TRBJ2-7	TRBV4-2	TGTGCCAGCAGCCAAGAATTGGTGACTAGCGGGGGCTACGAGCAGTACTTC	CASSQELVTSGGYEQYF
-	TRBD1	TRBJ2-5	TRBV30	TGTGCCTGGAGTGTAGGCAGGGGGAGCGGAACCGCCCGAGAGACCCAGTACTTC	CAWSVGRGSGTARETQYF
-	-	TRBJ1-2	TRBV6-5	TGTGCCAGCAGTTACTCGTGGGGAGGGGGCTATGGCTACACCTTC	CASSYSWGGGYGYTF
-	TRBD1	TRBJ1-1	TRBV29-1	TGCAGCGTTGCAACCGGGACAGTGAACACTGAAGCTTTCTTT	CSVATGTVNTEAFF
-	TRBD2	TRBJ2-3	TRBV7-3	TGTGCCAGCAGCTTAACCGGGCCTAGCGGGGGGCGCACAGATACGCAGTATTTT	CASSLTGPSGGRTDTQYF
-	TRBD2	TRBJ2-1	TRBV27	TGTGCCAGCAGTTCGGGGACTAGCGGGAGGAATGAGCAGTTCTTC	CASSSGTSGRNEQFF
-	-	TRBJ1-3	TRBV19	TGTGCCAGCAGGGGCGGTGGAAACACCATATATTTT	CASRGGGNTIYF
-	TRBD1	TRBJ2-7	TRBV24-1	TGTGCCACCAGTGATCCGAGGGACAGAACCTACGAGCAGTACTTC	CATSDPRDRTYEQYF
-	-	TRBJ1-1	TRBV4-3	TGCGCCAGCAGCCAAGACCGAGGCACTCTGAACACTGAAGCTTTCTTT	CASSQDRGTLNTEAFF
-	-	TRBJ1-3	TRBV21-1	TGTGCCAGCAAACTCGGGACACCTCACTCTGGAAACACCATATATTTT	CASKLGTPHSGNTIYF
once	-	TRBJ2-1	TRBV6-2/TRBV6-3	TGTGCCAGCAGCGTAATAGCTTTCTCCTACAATGAGCAGTTCTTC	CASSVIAFSYNEQFF
-	TRBD1	TRBJ2-2	TRBV11-2	TGTGCCAGCAGCTTAGGTCCGGGGACAGACACCGGGGAGCTGTTTTTT	CASSLGPGTDTGELFF
-	TRBD2	TRBJ2-3	TRBV12-5	TGTGCTAGTGGTTTGGGGACTAGCGGGGGCTCGCAGTATTTT	CASGLGTSGGSQYF
-	-	TRBJ1-1	TRBV24-1	TGTGCCACCAGTGGTCAGGGAGGCACTGAAGCTTTCTTT	CATSGQGGTEAFF
-	TRBD2	TRBJ2-1	TRBV10-3	TGTGCCATCAGTGACGCGTCGGGGGGGCCGAGTGAGCAGTTCTTC	CAISDASGGPSEQFF
-	-	TRBJ2-5	TRBV7-8	TGTGCCAGCAGCCGTTCCCCCTACCGGGACTCACAAGAGACCCAGTACTTC	CASSRSPYRDSQETQYF
-	TRBD2	TRBJ2-2	TRBV18	TGTGCCAGCTCACCATTGAGCGGGAAGGTCGGGGAGCTGTTTTTT	CASSPLSGKVGELFF
-	-	TRBJ1-6	TRBV28	TGTGCCAGCAGTTTTGGGGGGGCCGGAGATTCACCCCTCCACTTT	CASSFGGAGDSPLHF
-	TRBD1	TRBJ2-7	TRBV18	TGTGCCAGCTCACCCGACAGGGCAGGTGAGCAGTACTTC	CASSPDRAGEQYF
few	-	TRBJ1-1	TRBV20-1	TGCAGTGCTAGTTTCACCCCTACGGGCACTGAAGCTTTCTTT	CSASFTPTGTEAFF
few	-	TRBJ1-3	TRBV7-3	TGTGCCAGCAGCCCGTGGGGACATTCTGGAAACACCATATATTTT	CASSPWGHSGNTIYF
-	TRBD2	TRBJ2-5	TRBV6-2/TRBV6-3	TGTGCCAGCAGTTACGGCGGGGGGGCCCGGGAGACCCAGTACTTC	CASSYGGGARETQYF
-	-	TRBJ1-2	TRBV30	TGTGCCTGGAGTCTGCCAGGGACTAACTATGGCTACACCTTC	CAWSLPGTNYGYTF
-	TRBD1	TRBJ1-2	TRBV30	TGTGCCTGGAGTGTAGGACAGGACTATTATGGCTACACCTTC	CAWSVGQDYYGYTF
-	-	TRBJ1-2	TRBV9	TGTGCCAGCAGCGCGAACTATGGCTACACCTTC	CASSANYGYTF
-	TRBD1	TRBJ1-2	TRBV20-1	TGCAGTGCCCAGGACAGGGGCTACACCTTC	CSAQDRGYTF
-	-	TRBJ2-3	TRBV7-9	TGTGCCAGCAGCTCCGGAAGGGGAATTAGCACAGATACGCAGTATTTT	CASSSGRGISTDTQYF
-	TRBD1	TRBJ2-3	TRBV5-1	TGCGCCAGCAGCCTCGACAGGGGGCTTAAAGATACGCAGTATTTT	CASSLDRGLKDTQYF
-	-	TRBJ1-5	TRBV19	TGTGCCAGTAAAGGGGGAGCAAATCAGCCCCAGCATTTT	CASKGGANQPQHF
-	TRBD1	TRBJ2-7	TRBV6-2/TRBV6-3	TGTGCCAGCAGTCCGTACAGGGGGCGGTTTCGGGACGAGCAGTACTTC	CASSPYRGRFRDEQYF
-	-	TRBJ1-2	TRBV6-6	TGTGCCAGCAGTCGGACTACTGCTGAACAGGGAGGGTATGGCTACACCTTC	CASSRTTAEQGGYGYTF
-	TRBD2	TRBJ2-3	TRBV9	TGTGCCAGCAGCGTCGGGCTAGCCGGGGGGTCCGCAACAGATACGCAGTATTTT	CASSVGLAGGSATDTQYF
once	-	TRBJ1-2	TRBV18	TGTGCCAGCTCACTCGACAATCGGTCCTATGGCTACACCTTC	CASSLDNRSYGYTF
-	-	TRBJ2-2	TRBV9	TGTGCCAGCAGCGTAGCAGACAGGAACACCGGGGAGCTGTTTTTT	CASSVADRNTGELFF
-	TRBD1	TRBJ2-5	TRBV7-7	TGTGCCAGCAGCTTAACAGGACAGGGAGAGACCCAGTACTTC	CASSLTGQGETQYF
-	TRBD1	TRBJ1-1	TRBV7-9	TGTGCCAGCAGCTCCCCGGGACAGGGGACTGAAGCTTTCTTT	CASSSPGQGTEAFF
-	TRBD1	TRBJ1-2	TRBV27	TGTGCCAGTAGTTTAGTCGGACAGGGGGCAAACTATGGCTACACCTTC	CASSLVGQGANYGYTF
-	-	TRBJ2-5	TRBV14	TGTGCCAGCAGCCAAGGCTGGGGGGAGATCCAAGAGACCCAGTACTTC	CASSQGWGEIQETQYF
-	-	TRBJ1-3	TRBV19	TGTGCCAGCCTTACCTCAGGGGCTTTTGGAAACACCATATATTTT	CASLTSGAFGNTIYF